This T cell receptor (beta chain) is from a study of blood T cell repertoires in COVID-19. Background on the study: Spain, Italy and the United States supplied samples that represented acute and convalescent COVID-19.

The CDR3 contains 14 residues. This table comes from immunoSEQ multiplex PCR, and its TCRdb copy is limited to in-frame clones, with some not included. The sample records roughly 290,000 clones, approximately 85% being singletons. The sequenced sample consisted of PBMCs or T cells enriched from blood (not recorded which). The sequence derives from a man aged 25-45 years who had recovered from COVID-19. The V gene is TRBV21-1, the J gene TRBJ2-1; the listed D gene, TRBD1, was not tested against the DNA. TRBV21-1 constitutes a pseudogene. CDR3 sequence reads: CASTPGQGYNEQFF. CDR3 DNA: TGTGCCAGCACCCCGGGACAGGGCTACAATGAGCAGTTCTTC.